This paragraph reports one T cell receptor (beta chain). At one end, the junction sequence differs from germline, possibly due to a read error. Germline V CDR1 and CDR2: MGHDK, SYGVNS. This CDR3 contains 17 residues. Amplification of TCR beta CDR3 regions was performed using RNA transcripts as template. The study used the HTBI primer set for a first-round RT-PCR of the TCR CDR3. TCRdb re-called the multiplex PCR reads with MiXCR, one entry per CDR3 protein. The sample yields about 570,000 distinct CDR3 sequences, around 42% seen once. The data derive from a study of T cells in Graves' hyperthyroidism and ophthalmopathy.

The TCR sequence derives from an adult woman with Graves' disease, either hyperthyroidism or ophthalmopathy (not recorded which). Input material: peripheral blood or thyroid tissue (not recorded which). This chain uses TRBV25-1 with TRBJ2-2; a possible D gene is TRBD2 (6 bases). Written as DNA, the CDR3 is TGTGCCAGCAGGGGGGGATGGGAGGAGGCCCACACCGGGGAGCTGCTTTTT. Translated: CASRGGWEEAHTGELLF.